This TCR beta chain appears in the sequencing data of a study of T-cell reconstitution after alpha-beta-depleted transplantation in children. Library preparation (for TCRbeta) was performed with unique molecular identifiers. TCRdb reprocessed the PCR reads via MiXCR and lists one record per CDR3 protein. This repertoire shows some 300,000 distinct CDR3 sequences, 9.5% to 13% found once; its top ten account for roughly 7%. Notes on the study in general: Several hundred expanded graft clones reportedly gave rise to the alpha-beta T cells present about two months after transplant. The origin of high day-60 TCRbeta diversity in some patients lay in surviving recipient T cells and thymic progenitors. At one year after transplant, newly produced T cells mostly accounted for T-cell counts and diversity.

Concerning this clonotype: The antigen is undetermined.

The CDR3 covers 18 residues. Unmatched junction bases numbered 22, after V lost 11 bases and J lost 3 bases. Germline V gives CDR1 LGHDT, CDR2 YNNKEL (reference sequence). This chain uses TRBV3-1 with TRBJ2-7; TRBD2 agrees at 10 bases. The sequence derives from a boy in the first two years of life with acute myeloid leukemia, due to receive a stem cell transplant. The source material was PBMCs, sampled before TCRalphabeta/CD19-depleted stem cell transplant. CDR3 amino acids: CAFCYFPSGRGGDYEQYF. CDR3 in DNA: TGTGCCTTCTGCTATTTTCCGAGCGGGAGGGGGGGGGACTACGAGCAGTACTTC.